This is a list of T cell receptor beta chains from one sample in a study of T cell responses to AZD1222 COVID-19 vaccine. Method: immunoSEQ multiplex PCR; TCRdb's copy keeps in-frame clones and lacks some. In the table there are some 89,000 clones, roughly 87% of which are singletons. This sample comprised peripheral blood, obtained on day 0 of AZD1222 vaccination. These receptors were obtained from an adult in good health. The CDR3 runs from the conserved cysteine through the conserved F or W. Fields, in order: D gene, J gene, clone size, V gene, CDR3 DNA, CDR3 protein. D genes are given only for firm matches. Size is omitted from some rows. Given values are once, few, many or a class for expanded clones.

-,TRBJ1-2,-,TRBV6-5,TGTGCCAGCCGCGCCGACCTAGGGGGGGTCTATGGCTACACCTTC,CASRADLGGVYGYTF
TRBD2,TRBJ2-7,-,TRBV5-1,TGCGCCAGCACCCGGACTAGCGGGGCCTACGAGCAGTACTTC,CASTRTSGAYEQYF
TRBD2,TRBJ2-1,-,TRBV18,TGTGCCAGCTCAGCGACTAGCGGGGGACCCAGCTCCTACAATGAGCAGTTCTTC,CASSATSGGPSSYNEQFF
TRBD1,TRBJ1-2,-,TRBV19,TGTGCCAGTAGTCTACAGGGGGCGGGCGGCTACACCTTC,CASSLQGAGGYTF
TRBD2,TRBJ2-1,-,TRBV7-8,TGTGCCAGCAGCTCCGGGGGGGGTAGCGGGAGCAGGCCCTACAATGAGCAGTTCTTC,CASSSGGGSGSRPYNEQFF
-,TRBJ1-1,-,TRBV7-9,TGTGCCAGCAGCTCAATAGTAGTTGCCACTGAAGCTTTCTTT,CASSSIVVATEAFF
-,TRBJ2-2,-,TRBV4-1,TGCGCCAGCAGCCAAGCGGGGGGCAACACCGGGGAGCTGTTTTTT,CASSQAGGNTGELFF
-,TRBJ2-5,-,TRBV19,TGTGCCAGTAGTATAGAGGGGCCTGGAGAGACCCAGTACTTC,CASSIEGPGETQYF
-,TRBJ2-1,-,TRBV24-1,TGTGCCACCAGTGGGCAGGGTGAGGGGCAGTTCTTC,CATSGQGEGQFF
-,TRBJ2-7,-,TRBV6-1,TGTGCCAGCAGCGAAGGGGCCCTCTACGAGCAGTACTTC,CASSEGALYEQYF
-,TRBJ2-3,once,TRBV15,TGTGCCACCAGCAGAGGAGGGCTAAGCACAGATACGCAGTATTTT,CATSRGGLSTDTQYF
TRBD2,TRBJ2-1,-,TRBV3-1/TRBV3-2,TGTGCCAGCAGCCAGGGGCTAGCGGGTGATGAGCAGTTCTTC,CASSQGLAGDEQFF
TRBD1,TRBJ2-7,-,TRBV27,TGTGCCAGTTCTTCCGCCCCGGGACAGGGGGGCCGGGCGCAGTACTTC,CASSSAPGQGGRAQYF
-,TRBJ2-1,-,TRBV5-1,TGCGCCAGCAGCTTGGATCCAGGGGTAAAGAATGAGCAGTTCTTC,CASSLDPGVKNEQFF
-,TRBJ2-2,-,TRBV7-2,TGTGCCAGCAGCTCCGTAGCACGGAACACCGGGGAGCTGTTTTTT,CASSSVARNTGELFF
TRBD2,TRBJ2-1,-,TRBV7-9,TGTGCCAGCAGCCCTTCGGGACTAGTGTACAATGAGCAGTTCTTC,CASSPSGLVYNEQFF
-,TRBJ1-4,-,TRBV24-1,TGTGCCACCAGTGATGGACGGGGAACAAATGAAAAACTGTTTTTT,CATSDGRGTNEKLFF
-,TRBJ1-6,-,TRBV6-5,TGTGCCAGCAGTTACGGGCTAGGGAGTGTAGGGTCACCCCTCCACTTT,CASSYGLGSVGSPLHF
TRBD2,TRBJ2-1,-,TRBV3-1/TRBV3-2,TGTGCCAGCAGCCACCTATTTAGCGGGACCAACAATGAGCAGTTCTTC,CASSHLFSGTNNEQFF
-,TRBJ1-2,-,TRBV28,TGTGCCAGCAGTTTAGTGGACCGCCGTGGTGGCTACACCTTC,CASSLVDRRGGYTF
-,TRBJ2-7,once,TRBV6-1,TGTGCCAGCAGTGAACGATCAGACAGCACCCATGAGCAGTACTTC,CASSERSDSTHEQYF
-,TRBJ1-2,-,TRBV5-1,TGCGCCAGCAGCTGGGACCAAGGGGGCTACACCTTC,CASSWDQGGYTF
TRBD1,TRBJ1-1,-,TRBV3-1/TRBV3-2,TGTGCCAGCAGCCAGAGAGGGGGCTACACTGAAGCTTTCTTT,CASSQRGGYTEAFF
TRBD1,TRBJ2-7,-,TRBV12-3/TRBV12-4,TGTGCCAGCAGTCCGGACAGGGTTAACGAGCAGTACTTC,CASSPDRVNEQYF
-,TRBJ2-2,-,TRBV2,TGTGCCAGCAGTTTATACAGGGCGGGCACCGGGGAGCTGTTTTTT,CASSLYRAGTGELFF
-,TRBJ1-1,-,TRBV19,TGTGCCAGTAGTCCCCTCACGACCCCTGAAGCTTTCTTT,CASSPLTTPEAFF
-,TRBJ2-7,-,TRBV19,TGTGCCAGCACCGTGGGTCGGGGCTACGAGCAGTACTTC,CASTVGRGYEQYF
-,TRBJ2-7,once,TRBV7-9,TGTGCCAGCAGCTTCGACCAGGGGTTGTACGAGCAGTACTTC,CASSFDQGLYEQYF
-,TRBJ1-6,-,TRBV6-5,TGTGCCAGCAGAAGCAGGGGTTCCTATAATTCACCCCTCCACTTT,CASRSRGSYNSPLHF
-,TRBJ1-1,-,TRBV7-9,TGTGCCAGCAGCCCACTTCGGGGGGAGGAGAACACTGAAGCTTTCTTT,CASSPLRGEENTEAFF
TRBD1,TRBJ2-1,once,TRBV5-1,TGCGCCAGCAGTACGGGACAGGGAAACAATGAGCAGTTCTTC,CASSTGQGNNEQFF
-,TRBJ2-3,-,TRBV7-9,TGTGCCAGCAGCTTTCCCTCCGATACGCAGTATTTT,CASSFPSDTQYF
-,TRBJ2-5,once,TRBV5-4,TGTGCCAGCAGCGCGCAGGGGGGGACTTTCCAAGAGACCCAGTACTTC,CASSAQGGTFQETQYF
-,TRBJ1-6,-,TRBV12-3/TRBV12-4,TGTGCCAGTCGGGGGGTAGGGAATTCACCCCTCCACTTT,CASRGVGNSPLHF
TRBD1,TRBJ1-3,-,TRBV5-5,TGTGCCAGCAGCTCGGGACAGATTGGAAACACCATATATTTT,CASSSGQIGNTIYF
-,TRBJ1-1,-,TRBV7-2,TGTGCCAGCAGCCTAAACTCCGGGACAGAAGCTTTCTTT,CASSLNSGTEAFF
TRBD1,TRBJ1-2,-,TRBV19,TGTGCCAGTAACCGGGACAGGGTCGGTGGCTACACCTTC,CASNRDRVGGYTF
-,TRBJ2-3,-,TRBV6-5,TGTGCCAGCAGTTACTCGATGGTCAGCACAGATACGCAGTATTTT,CASSYSMVSTDTQYF
-,TRBJ2-5,-,TRBV18,TGTGCCAGCTCACCCCCCGCCCGGCCACAAGAGACCCAGTACTTC,CASSPPARPQETQYF
-,TRBJ2-3,-,TRBV19,TGTGCCAGTAGTCGACAGCATTCTAGCACAGATACGCAGTATTTT,CASSRQHSSTDTQYF
TRBD1,TRBJ2-7,-,TRBV7-2,TGTGCCAGCAGCTTTGGACAGGGGCAATACGAGCAGTACTTC,CASSFGQGQYEQYF
TRBD2,TRBJ2-5,-,TRBV7-2,TGTGCCAGCAGCTTAGCTTACGCGGGGGGCGGAGAGACCCAGTACTTC,CASSLAYAGGGETQYF
TRBD2,TRBJ2-7,-,TRBV2,TGTGCCAGCAGTACTAGCGGGGTCGAGCAGTACTTC,CASSTSGVEQYF
TRBD2,TRBJ2-3,-,TRBV7-2,TGTGCCAGCAGCTTAGCTTTTGGCGGGGGGGCAGATACGCAGTATTTT,CASSLAFGGGADTQYF
-,TRBJ2-5,-,TRBV18,TGTGCCAGCTCACCTTCAGGATCCCAAGAGACCCAGTACTTC,CASSPSGSQETQYF
TRBD1,TRBJ1-5,-,TRBV7-2,TGTGCCAGCAGCCCGGAGACAGGGCCAAATCAGCCCCAGCATTTT,CASSPETGPNQPQHF
TRBD1,TRBJ2-7,-,TRBV19,TGTGCCAGTAGTTCCTTCTCGGGGACAGGGCCCACCTACGAGCAGTACTTC,CASSSFSGTGPTYEQYF
-,TRBJ2-6,-,TRBV3-1/TRBV3-2,TGTGCCAGCAGCCAAATGCGACATCTTTCTGGGGCCAACGTCCTGACTTTC,CASSQMRHLSGANVLTF
TRBD1,TRBJ2-7,-,TRBV15,TGTGCCACCAGCGAGAGGACAGGTCCTTACGAGCAGTACTTC,CATSERTGPYEQYF
-,TRBJ2-3,-,TRBV5-1,TGCGCCAGCAGTCCTGACACAGATACGCAGTATTTT,CASSPDTDTQYF
-,TRBJ2-2,-,TRBV27,TGTGCCAGCAGGCCTCAGGGCCGTCGCACCGGGGAGCTGTTTTTT,CASRPQGRRTGELFF
TRBD1,TRBJ2-7,-,TRBV19,TGTGCCAGTAGTATCTCGACAGGGAAGTCCTACGAGCAGTACTTC,CASSISTGKSYEQYF
TRBD2,TRBJ2-7,-,TRBV5-1,TGCGCCAGCAGCCCAACGACTAGCGGCGAGCAGTACTTC,CASSPTTSGEQYF
-,TRBJ1-5,few,TRBV28,TGTGCCAGCAGTTTCGGAGGTCAGCCCCAGCATTTT,CASSFGGQPQHF
-,TRBJ2-3,-,TRBV7-2,TGTGCCAGCAGCTTAGTTTTCCAGGGGAGTTGGAGCACAGATACGCAGTATTTT,CASSLVFQGSWSTDTQYF